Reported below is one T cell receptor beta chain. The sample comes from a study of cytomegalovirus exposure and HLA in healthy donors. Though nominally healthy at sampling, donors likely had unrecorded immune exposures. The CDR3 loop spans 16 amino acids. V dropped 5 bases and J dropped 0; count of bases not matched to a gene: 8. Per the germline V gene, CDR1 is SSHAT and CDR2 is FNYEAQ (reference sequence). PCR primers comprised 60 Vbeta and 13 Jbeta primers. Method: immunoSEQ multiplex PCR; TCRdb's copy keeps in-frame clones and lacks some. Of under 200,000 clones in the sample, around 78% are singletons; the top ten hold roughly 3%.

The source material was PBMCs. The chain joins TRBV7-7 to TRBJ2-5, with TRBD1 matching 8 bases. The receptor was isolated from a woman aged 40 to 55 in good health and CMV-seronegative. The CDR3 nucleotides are TGTGCCAGCAGCCAGGGACAGGTTCGGTACCAAGAGACCCAGTACTTC. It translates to CASSQGQVRYQETQYF.